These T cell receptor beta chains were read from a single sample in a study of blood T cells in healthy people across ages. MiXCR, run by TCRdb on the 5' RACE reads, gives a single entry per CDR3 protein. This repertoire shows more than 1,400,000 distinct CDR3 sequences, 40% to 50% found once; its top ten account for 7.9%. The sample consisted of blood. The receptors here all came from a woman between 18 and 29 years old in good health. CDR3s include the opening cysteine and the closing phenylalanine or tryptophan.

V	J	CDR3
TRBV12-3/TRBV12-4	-	CASSSPGGGSEQYF
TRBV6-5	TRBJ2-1	CASTPGTPNEQFF
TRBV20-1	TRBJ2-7	CSVPGLAGGTSYEQYF
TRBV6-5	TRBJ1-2	CASRLLADYGYTF
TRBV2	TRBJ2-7	CASSPSGRTYEQYF
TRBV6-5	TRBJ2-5	CASSYSPLAVETQYF
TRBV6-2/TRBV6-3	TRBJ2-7	CASSPGVTGTYEGYF
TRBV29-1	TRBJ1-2	CSVDRQGGNYGYTF
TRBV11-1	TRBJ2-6	CASNPSPGSGANVLTF
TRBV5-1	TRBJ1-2	CASSAPGTGEAYGYTF
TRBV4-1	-	CASSLATTSGSVGNIQYF
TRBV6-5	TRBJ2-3	CASRATGNTDTQYF
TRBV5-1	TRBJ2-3	CASSPGRYSTDTQYF
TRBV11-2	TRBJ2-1	CASSPRTRGVYNEQFF
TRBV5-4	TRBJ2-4	CASSGGGQGQNIQYF